Sequencing of this TCR beta chain was carried out in a study of regulatory T cells in long-lasting Graves disease. The study's findings and limits: Favored gene segments in persistent disease were TRBV28, TRBJ1-2 and TRBJ2-5.

This sample's time point: newly diagnosed GD, antithyroid drugs for less than 3 months. Making the TCR library involved RNA that had been extracted from PBMCs. In the case of this clonotype: What it binds is unknown.

The CDR3 length is 11 residues. V lost 8 bases and J 7 bases, leaving 12 bases between the germline ends. Germline V gene sequence: CDR1 SNHLY, CDR2 FYNNEI. Building of the TCR beta libraries involved iRepertoire HTBI primers and Arm-PCR of CDR3 regions. TCRdb ran MiXCR on the multiplex PCR reads and lists one entry per CDR3 protein. Seen here are about 420,000 distinct CDR3 sequences, roughly 17% observed once, and the top ten hold 23%. These records were also assigned to another study, of T cells in Graves' hyperthyroidism and ophthalmopathy. That study adds: Hyperthyroidism in the patients, aged 18 to 65, was newly diagnosed and under 2 months in duration. HTBI primers were employed in a first-round RT-PCR of the TCR CDR3. Clonotypes that were expanded in thyroid above 0.001 mostly appeared in blood too.

The source material was peripheral blood mononuclear cells (PBMCs), sampled at new diagnosis, from a patient treated with antithyroid drugs. This chain links TRBV2 with TRBJ2-7; D is unclear. The sequence came from a woman between 18 and 29 years old with Graves disease. DNA of the CDR3: TGTGCCAGCCGACGGTACAATGAGCAGTACTTC. It yields the protein CASRRYNEQYF.